This T cell receptor (beta chain) was identified during a study of regulatory T cells in long-lasting Graves disease. The germline CDR1 and CDR2 sequences are SGHNT and YYREEE (reference sequence). This CDR3 is 11 amino acids long. V was pared by 2 bases and J by 2 bases, with 2 bases between. Indicated time point: newly diagnosed GD, antithyroid drugs for less than 3 months. TCR sequences were obtained from RNA taken from PBMCs. The guidelines of the American Thyroid Association were the basis for diagnosing Graves' disease. Many counts were recorded for this clonotype. Possible read error: a much larger clone is one base away. Investigators prepared the TCR beta libraries by applying iRepertoire HTBI primers and Arm-PCR of CDR3 regions. TCRdb independently ran MiXCR on the multiplex PCR reads; one entry per CDR3 protein. The data show a few hundred thousand distinct CDR3 sequences, 20% seen once.

Sequences were derived from peripheral blood mononuclear cells (PBMCs), sampled at new diagnosis, from a patient treated with antithyroid drugs. The chain carries TRBV5-4 and TRBJ2-7; D not certain. This TCR was recovered from a female donor with Graves disease. The CDR3 nucleotides read TGTGCCAGCAGCTTCGCCTACGAGCAGTACTTC. As protein: CASSFAYEQYF.